A selection of T cell receptor beta chains follows, all from one sample in a study of T-cell reconstitution after alpha-beta-depleted transplantation in children. Each CDR3 protein is one row after TCRdb ran MiXCR on the PCR reads. The data contain roughly 310,000 distinct CDR3 sequences, approximately 23% of them seen just once; the ten biggest clones take up around 9.9%. The starting material was PBMCs, mostly from graft donor cells, obtained 180 days after TCRalphabeta/CD19-depleted stem cell transplant. These receptors all stem from a male patient younger than 18 who had a stem cell transplant for acute lymphoblastic leukemia, so the T cells may come from the graft donor. The conserved cysteine and the conserved F or W are not part of the CDR3 here. Fields, in order: V gene, J gene, clone size, D gene, CDR3 protein. The D gene is left open where the match is weak. The listing skips clone size in some rows; elsewhere it reads once, few, many or a size class.

TRBV20-1	TRBJ2-4	once	.	SATPKENIQY
TRBV7-9	TRBJ1-5	few	.	ASSTFWQGRNQPQH
TRBV3-1	TRBJ1-5	few	.	ASSQGGGQPQH
TRBV29-1	TRBJ2-1	few	.	SARGIRPTYNEQF
TRBV11-2	TRBJ2-1	.	TRBD2	ASSFGRAAYNEQF
TRBV5-1	TRBJ2-1	.	.	ASSLGDSNNEQF
TRBV9	TRBJ2-5	.	TRBD2	ASSVAGGGETQY
TRBV12-3/TRBV12-4	TRBJ2-1	.	TRBD2	ASSVTSGTYNEQF
TRBV5-1	TRBJ2-7	many	TRBD1	ASSRQGYEQY
TRBV5-1	TRBJ2-7	.	TRBD1	ASSLQTGFSYEQY
TRBV15	TRBJ1-2	.	TRBD1	ATSPRQGAGGYT
TRBV7-3	TRBJ2-5	.	.	ASSLTGQTQY
TRBV7-2	TRBJ2-7	few	.	ASSLVQGTGSYEQY
TRBV7-2	TRBJ1-2	few	.	ASSFVAGASYGYT